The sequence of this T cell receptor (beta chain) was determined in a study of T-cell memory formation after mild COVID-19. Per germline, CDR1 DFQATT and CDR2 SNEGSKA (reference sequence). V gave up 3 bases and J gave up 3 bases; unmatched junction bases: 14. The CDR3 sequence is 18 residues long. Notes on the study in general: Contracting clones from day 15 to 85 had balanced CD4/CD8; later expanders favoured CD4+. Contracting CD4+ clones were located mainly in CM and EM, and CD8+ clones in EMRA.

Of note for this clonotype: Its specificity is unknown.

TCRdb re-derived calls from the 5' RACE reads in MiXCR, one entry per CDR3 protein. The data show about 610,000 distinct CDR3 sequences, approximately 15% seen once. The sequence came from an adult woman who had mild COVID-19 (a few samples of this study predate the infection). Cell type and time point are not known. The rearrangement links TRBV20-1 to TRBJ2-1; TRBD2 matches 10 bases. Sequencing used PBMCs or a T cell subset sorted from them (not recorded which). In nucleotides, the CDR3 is TGCAGTGCTAGCCCTCCTAGCGGGAGACGGGGGGGCTACAATGAGCAGTTCTTC. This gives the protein CSASPPSGRRGGYNEQFF.